Listed below are T cell receptor beta chains from one sample, sequenced in a study of preoperative IRX-2 immunotherapy in early breast cancer. Sequencing used immunoSEQ multiplex PCR; TCRdb keeps in-frame clones, though not all of them. This sample has 24,000 or so clones, with about 77% found just once. The source was lymph node tissue, collected before IRX-2 immunotherapy. These receptor sequences come from a human donor with breast cancer. The CDR3 runs from the conserved cysteine through the conserved F or W. D genes are given only for firm matches. Not every row has a clone size; where given, it reads once, few, many or a size class.

abundance	d_gene	len	j_gene	v_gene	CDR3aa	CDR3nt
NA	NA	14	TRBJ2-2	TRBV11-3	CASSPIQGTGELFF	TGTGCCAGCAGCCCTATACAGGGAACCGGGGAGCTGTTTTTT
NA	NA	15	TRBJ2-2	TRBV11-3	CASSFGGVDTGELFF	TGTGCCAGCAGCTTTGGTGGGGTAGACACCGGGGAGCTGTTTTTT
NA	NA	14	TRBJ1-2	TRBV11-3	CASSFINGPYGYTF	TGTGCCAGCAGCTTTATCAACGGCCCCTATGGCTACACCTTC
NA	NA	15	TRBJ2-2	TRBV7-1	CASSFSSGQYGELFF	TGTGCCAGCAGCTTCTCAAGTGGACAGTACGGGGAGCTGTTTTTT
NA	NA	14	TRBJ2-2	TRBV4-1	CASSQVPGAGELFF	TGCGCCAGCAGCCAAGTTCCAGGGGCCGGGGAGCTGTTTTTT
few	TRBD1	14	TRBJ1-1	TRBV29-1	CSVWGTDYNTEAFF	TGCAGCGTGTGGGGGACAGACTATAACACTGAAGCTTTCTTT
NA	NA	16	TRBJ2-3	TRBV5-1	CASRLGRDTYTDTQYF	TGCGCCAGCAGGCTCGGTCGGGACACATACACAGATACGCAGTATTTT
NA	NA	18	TRBJ1-3	TRBV19	CASSIGAPGYSSGNTIYF	TGTGCCAGTAGTATTGGTGCCCCAGGGTACAGCTCTGGAAACACCATATATTTT
NA	NA	15	TRBJ2-3	TRBV5-1	CASSLEGVTPDTQYF	TGCGCCAGCAGCTTGGAAGGGGTCACCCCAGATACGCAGTATTTT
NA	TRBD1	15	TRBJ1-3	TRBV28	CASLPQGVSGNTIYF	TGTGCGTCTCTGCCGCAGGGGGTCTCTGGAAACACCATATATTTT
NA	NA	17	TRBJ1-6	TRBV22-1	CASSPLYQLGVSSPLHF	TGTGCCAGCAGCCCCCTATATCAGTTAGGGGTGAGTTCACCCCTCCACTTT
NA	NA	13	TRBJ1-2	TRBV12-1	CASSRQGLYGYTF	TGTGCCAGCAGCCGACAGGGACTCTATGGCTACACCTTC
NA	NA	12	TRBJ1-1	TRBV18	CASSPFKTEAFF	TGTGCCAGCTCACCCTTCAAAACTGAAGCTTTCTTT
once	TRBD1	14	TRBJ1-1	TRBV29-1	CSVTTGGAGTEAFF	TGCAGCGTGACTACAGGGGGCGCAGGGACTGAAGCTTTCTTT
NA	NA	14	TRBJ2-5	TRBV6-8	CASSPLDKEETQYF	TGTGCCAGCAGTCCACTAGACAAGGAAGAGACCCAGTACTTC
NA	TRBD1	15	TRBJ1-1	TRBV4-1	CASSQPDRDGTEAFF	TGCGCCAGCAGCCAGCCAGACAGGGACGGCACTGAAGCTTTCTTT
NA	TRBD1	15	TRBJ2-7	TRBV11-3	CASSTRTGGFDEQYF	TGTGCCAGCAGCACTAGGACAGGGGGCTTCGACGAGCAGTACTTC
few	NA	14	TRBJ1-4	TRBV28	CASSFRDMTEKLFF	TGTGCCAGCAGTTTCCGGGACATGACTGAAAAACTGTTTTTT
NA	NA	14	TRBJ2-7	TRBV6-8	CASRLSGPTYEQYF	TGTGCCAGCAGGTTATCCGGGCCGACCTACGAGCAGTACTTC
NA	NA	16	TRBJ2-3	TRBV12-2	CASRIHWGRCTDTQYF	TGTGCAAGTCGGATACATTGGGGCAGGTGCACAGATACGCAGTATTTT
NA	NA	14	TRBJ2-1	TRBV7-5	CASSWTGAVHEQFF	TGTGCCAGCAGCTGGACAGGGGCGGTCCATGAGCAGTTCTTC
NA	NA	15	TRBJ1-1	TRBV11-3	CASSPLRELNTEAFF	TGTGCCAGCAGCCCCTTGAGGGAATTGAACACTGAAGCTTTCTTT
NA	TRBD2	14	TRBJ2-3	TRBV10-2	CASRAGLATDTQYF	TGCGCCAGCAGAGCGGGACTAGCCACAGATACGCAGTATTTT
NA	NA	14	TRBJ2-5	TRBV15	CATSRDRAEETQYF	TGTGCCACCAGCAGAGATCGGGCAGAAGAGACCCAGTACTTC
NA	TRBD1	15	TRBJ1-1	TRBV6-4	CASSYSRRGQTEAFF	TGTGCCAGCAGTTACTCGCGGAGGGGGCAGACTGAAGCTTTCTTT
NA	NA	15	TRBJ2-2	TRBV6-8	CASTPGTQFTGELFF	TGTGCCAGCACCCCCGGGACACAATTCACCGGGGAGCTGTTTTTT
NA	NA	16	TRBJ1-1	TRBV6-8	CASSYHTSGAPGEAFF	TGTGCCAGCAGTTACCATACCTCAGGGGCCCCGGGTGAAGCTTTCTTT
NA	TRBD1	16	TRBJ2-7	TRBV6-8	CASSYSKGTAPREQYF	TGTGCCAGCAGTTACTCGAAAGGGACAGCACCTAGAGAGCAGTACTTC
few	TRBD1	18	TRBJ2-2	TRBV11-3	CASSYRGSNWSNTGELFF	TGTGCCAGCAGCTACAGGGGGTCCAATTGGTCGAACACCGGGGAGCTGTTTTTT
NA	TRBD1	13	TRBJ2-2	TRBV7-1	CASRDSNTGELFF	TGTGCTAGCAGGGACAGTAACACCGGGGAGCTGTTTTTT
NA	TRBD2	16	TRBJ2-3	TRBV19	CASSMIPSGGTDTQYF	TGTGCCAGTAGTATGATCCCTAGCGGGGGGACAGATACGCAGTATTTT
NA	TRBD1	15	TRBJ1-4	TRBV5-1	CASSLGVLRGPKLFF	TGCGCCAGCAGCTTGGGAGTCCTAAGGGGGCCAAAACTGTTTTTT
NA	NA	14	TRBJ1-4	TRBV28	CASSWTPETEKLFF	TGTGCCAGCAGTTGGACCCCCGAAACTGAAAAACTGTTTTTT
NA	NA	13	TRBJ2-2	TRBV6-8	CASGLISTGELFF	TGTGCCAGCGGTCTTATCAGCACCGGGGAGCTGTTTTTT
few	NA	19	TRBJ1-6	TRBV6-8	CASSYSYLNYGTGNSPLHF	TGTGCCAGCAGTTACTCCTACTTAAATTACGGGACGGGGAATTCACCCCTCCACTTT
NA	NA	17	TRBJ2-7	TRBV6-8	CASSYLQGRIAPYEQYF	TGTGCCAGCAGTTACCTACAGGGAAGAATCGCCCCCTACGAGCAGTACTTC
NA	NA	15	TRBJ1-5	TRBV6-8	CASSLLGRRNQPQHF	TGTGCCAGCAGCCTCTTGGGCAGGAGGAATCAGCCCCAGCATTTT
NA	NA	14	TRBJ2-7	TRBV6-8	CASNVGLANYEQYF	TGTGCCAGCAATGTGGGACTCGCCAACTACGAGCAGTACTTC
NA	NA	15	TRBJ1-2	TRBV6-8	CASSSGGELVHGYTF	TGTGCCAGCAGTTCCGGGGGGGAATTGGTCCATGGCTACACCTTC
NA	NA	15	TRBJ1-1	TRBV6-8	CASSYQTAGDTEAFF	TGTGCCAGCAGTTACCAGACAGCCGGGGACACTGAAGCTTTCTTT
NA	NA	14	TRBJ2-1	TRBV11-3	CASSRGLSYNEQFF	TGTGCCAGCTCCCGTGGGTTGTCCTACAATGAGCAGTTCTTC
NA	NA	13	TRBJ1-1	TRBV19	CASAIGGNTEAFF	TGTGCCAGTGCCATTGGGGGAAACACTGAAGCTTTCTTT
NA	NA	14	TRBJ1-1	TRBV11-3	CASSPRRRNTEAFF	TGTGCCAGCAGCCCTCGACGCAGGAACACTGAAGCTTTCTTT
once	NA	16	TRBJ1-2	TRBV5-1	CASSLSPSTGPYGYTF	TGCGCCAGCAGCTTGTCCCCCTCGACAGGACCTTATGGCTACACCTTC
NA	NA	17	TRBJ2-2	TRBV19	CASRPRGAPKDTGELFF	TGTGCCAGTAGACCCCGGGGGGCGCCGAAGGACACCGGGGAGCTGTTTTTT
NA	NA	17	TRBJ1-5	TRBV19	CASLPLRGRGGNQPQHF	TGTGCCAGTCTTCCCCTGCGGGGGCGCGGGGGCAATCAGCCCCAGCATTTT
NA	TRBD1	20	TRBJ2-1	TRBV28	CASSLWRIKTGGRTVNEQFF	TGTGCCAGCAGTTTATGGAGGATTAAAACAGGGGGCAGAACGGTCAATGAGCAGTTCTTC
NA	NA	13	TRBJ2-2	TRBV1	CASSQMGARELFF	TGCGCCAGCAGCCAAATGGGGGCCCGGGAGCTGTTTTTT
few	NA	16	TRBJ1-4	TRBV11-3	CASSLVSPPNNEKLFF	TGTGCCAGCAGCTTAGTAAGCCCACCCAATAATGAAAAACTGTTTTTT
NA	TRBD1	14	TRBJ1-6	TRBV18	CASSKDRGSSPLHF	TGTGCCAGCTCAAAGGACAGGGGTTCTTCACCCCTCCACTTT
once	NA	15	TRBJ1-1	TRBV5-1	CASSLVGALDTEAFF	TGCGCCAGCAGCTTGGTGGGCGCCTTGGACACTGAAGCTTTCTTT
NA	NA	15	TRBJ1-6	TRBV6-8	CASSIESSYNSPLHF	TGTGCCAGCAGCATCGAGAGCTCCTATAATTCACCCCTCCACTTT
few	NA	13	TRBJ1-5	TRBV6-8	CASRLSGNQPQHF	TGTGCCAGCAGACTAAGTGGCAATCAGCCCCAGCATTTT
NA	TRBD1	13	TRBJ1-2	TRBV14	CASSRDSFYGYTF	TGTGCCAGCAGCCGGGACAGCTTCTATGGCTACACCTTC
NA	NA	15	TRBJ2-1	TRBV11-3	CASSPPGTTGNEQFF	TGTGCCAGCAGCCCACCGGGAACTACGGGGAATGAGCAGTTCTTC